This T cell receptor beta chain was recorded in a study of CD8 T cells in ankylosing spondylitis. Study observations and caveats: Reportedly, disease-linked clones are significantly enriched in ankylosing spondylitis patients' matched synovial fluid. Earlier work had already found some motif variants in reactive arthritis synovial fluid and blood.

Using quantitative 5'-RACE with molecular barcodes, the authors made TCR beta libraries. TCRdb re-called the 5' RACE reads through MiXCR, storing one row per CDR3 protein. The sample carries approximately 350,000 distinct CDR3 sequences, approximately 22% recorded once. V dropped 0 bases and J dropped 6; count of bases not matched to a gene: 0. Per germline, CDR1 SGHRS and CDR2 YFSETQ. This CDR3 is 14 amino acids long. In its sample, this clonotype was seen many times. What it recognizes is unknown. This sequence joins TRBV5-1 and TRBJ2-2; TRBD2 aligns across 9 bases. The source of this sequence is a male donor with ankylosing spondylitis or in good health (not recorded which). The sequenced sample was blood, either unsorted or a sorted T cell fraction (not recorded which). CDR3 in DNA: TGCGCCAGCAGCTTGGGACTAGCGGCCGGGGAGCTGTTTTTT. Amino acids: CASSLGLAAGELFF.